These 13 T cell receptor beta chains originate from one sample sequenced in a study of regulatory T cells in long-lasting Graves disease. Time point described: newly diagnosed GD, antithyroid drugs for less than 3 months. Extracted RNA from PBMCs served as the source of the TCR library. Both iRepertoire HTBI primers and Arm-PCR of CDR3 regions were used to build the TCR beta libraries. TCRdb called the multiplex PCR reads again in MiXCR, with one record for every CDR3 protein. In the table there are about 500,000 distinct CDR3 sequences, 15% to 20% of which are singletons. The same data also went into a second study, on T cells in Graves' hyperthyroidism and ophthalmopathy.

The material sequenced was peripheral blood mononuclear cells (PBMCs), taken at new diagnosis, from a patient treated with antithyroid drugs. These receptors came from a man aged 40-50 years with Graves disease.

This clonotype was observed at least ten times. V usage is TRBV20-1 and J usage is TRBJ1-1; D not resolved. CDR1 DFQATT and CDR2 SNEGSKA come from the germline V gene (reference sequence). This CDR3 is 12 amino acids long. Trimming removed 2 bases at V and 1 base at J, with 5 bases between. The CDR3 nucleotides are TGCAGTGCTAGAACCGGGAACACTGAAGCTTTCTTT. Residues: CSARTGNTEAFF.

V usage is TRBV7-9 and J usage is TRBJ2-5, with D uncertain. CDR1 and CDR2 (germline): SEHNR, FQNEAQ (reference sequence). The CDR3 covers 16 residues. With 4 bases removed from V and 5 bases from J, the gap between germline ends came to 20 bases. CDR3 bases: TGTGCCAGCAGCTCCTACCGGGCCAAGGGCCCCGAGACCCAGTACTTC. The encoded protein is CASSSYRAKGPETQYF. Variable domain in full (rest from reference TRBV7-9 and TRBJ2-5): DTGVSQNPRHKITKRGQNVTFRCDPISEHNRLYWYRQTLGQGPEFLTYFQNEAQLEKSRLLSDRFSAERPKGSFSTLEIQRTEQGDSAMYLCASSSYRAKGPETQYFGPGTRLLVL.

The chain uses TRBV19 and TRBJ2-2; perhaps D is TRBD1 or TRBD2 (6 bases each). Between the trimmed V and J ends, which lost 2 bases and 5 bases, there was a span of 12 bases. The V gene's germline CDR1 is LNHDA and CDR2 SQIVND (reference sequence). The CDR3 runs 15 residues. The chain's CDR3 is CASSINRGLTGELFF. For the CDR3, the DNA is TGTGCCAGTAGTATAAATCGGGGGCTGACCGGGGAGCTGTTTTTT.

The rearrangement links TRBV28 to TRBJ2-3; 7 bases match TRBD2. This CDR3 region has 16 residues. Germline V gives CDR1 MDHEN, CDR2 SYDVKM. The junction had 14 bases not matched to a gene; V was cut back by 6 bases and J by 5 bases. CDR3 nucleotides: TGTGCCAGCAGCCCCCTTCCGGGAGCGGGGAGAGATACGCAGTATTTT. As protein: CASSPLPGAGRDTQYF.

Comment on this clonotype: This sequence may be a read error, since a much larger clone differs from it by one base. The chain carries TRBV28 and TRBJ2-3; tentatively, D is TRBD1 (5 bases). This CDR3 has 16 residues. In germline, CDR1 is MDHEN, CDR2 SYDVKM. The V end lost 1 base, the J end lost 8 bases, and 19 bases lay between the germline ends. CDR3: CASSLYWDAGPGTQYF. DNA for the CDR3: TGTGCCAGCAGTTTATATTGGGATGCAGGGCCAGGTACGCAGTATTTT.

The chain recombines TRBV10-2 with TRBJ1-5, with unresolved D. The V end was cut by 0 bases, the J end by 0 bases, with 6 bases between. Germline CDR1 reads WSHSY; CDR2 reads SAAADI. The CDR3 runs 15 residues. This CDR3 reads CASSESSNSNQPQHF. In DNA, the CDR3 is TGCGCCAGCAGTGAGTCGTCCAATAGCAATCAGCCCCAGCATTTT.

The chain uses TRBV4-1 and TRBJ1-2; D is possibly TRBD1 (5 bases). Trimming pared 2 bases from V and 7 bases from J, leaving 14 bases between. The CDR3 is made up of 14 amino acids. Germline V gene sequence: CDR1 MGHRA, CDR2 YSYEKL. CDR3 amino acids: CASSQNLGTFGYTF. The CDR3 nucleotides read TGCGCCAGCAGCCAAAACCTTGGGACGTTTGGCTACACCTTC.

This clonotype was picked up many times. This chain joins TRBV30 and TRBJ2-1, with D perhaps matching TRBD2 (5 bases). Germline V gene sequence: CDR1 GTSNPN, CDR2 SVGIG (reference sequence). This CDR3 contains 12 residues. V was cut by 0 bases and J by 9 bases, with 9 bases left in between. The CDR3 region is CAWSVRGIEQFF. The CDR3 DNA sequence: TGTGCCTGGAGTGTACGGGGTATTGAGCAGTTCTTC.

This clonotype was found many times. This sequence joins TRBV27 and TRBJ2-5; D perhaps matches TRBD2 (6 bases). V was cut by 2 bases and J by 4 bases, with 14 bases left in between. Germline V gene lookup returns CDR1 MNHEY and CDR2 SMNVEV (reference sequence). The CDR3 has 15 residues. The CDR3 reads CASSLRRESVETQYF. CDR3 coding DNA: TGTGCCAGCAGTTTAAGACGGGAGAGTGTAGAGACCCAGTACTTC.

Many counts were recorded for this clonotype. This chain uses TRBV2 with TRBJ2-3; D is unresolved. The CDR3 contains 11 residues. V was trimmed by 6 bases and J by 2 bases, leaving 3 bases between them. CDR1 is SNHLY and CDR2 is FYNNEI in the germline V gene. The CDR3 reads CASRFTDTQYF. The CDR3 DNA reads as TGTGCCAGCAGATTCACAGATACGCAGTATTTT. Combining the CDR3 with reference TRBV2 and TRBJ2-3 gives the whole variable domain EPEVTQTPSHQVTQMGQEVILRCVPISNHLYFYWYRQILGQKVEFLVSFYNNEISEKSEIFDDQFSVERPDGSNFTLKIRSTKLEDSAMYFCASRFTDTQYFGPGTRLTVL.

This clonotype was counted ten times or more. The CDR3: CASSSRDRSPYEQYF. The CDR3 nucleotides read TGTGCCAGCAGCTCCCGGGATAGATCTCCCTACGAGCAGTACTTC. V is TRBV7-8 and J is TRBJ2-7; the D gene is possibly TRBD2 (5 bases). The germline CDR1 and CDR2 sequences are SGHVS and FQNEAQ. The CDR3 is 15 amino acids. V lost 4 bases, J lost 2 bases, and 15 bases lay in between.

This clonotype came up many times. The CDR3 spells CASSLGQTGYNEQFF. The CDR3 DNA sequence: TGTGCCAGCTCACTGGGACAAACGGGGTACAATGAGCAGTTCTTC. J is TRBJ2-1 and V is TRBV18; tentatively, D is TRBD1 (6 bases). The CDR3 spans 15 residues. Per germline, CDR1 KGHSH and CDR2 LQKENI. The germline V and J ends were trimmed by 4 bases and 4 bases, with 14 bases remaining between them.

The sample holds many counts of this clonotype. The chain is built from TRBV12-3 or TRBV12-4 and TRBJ1-2, with 10 nucleotides matching TRBD1. The CDR3 has 13 residues. The junction had 6 bases not matched to a gene; V was cut back by 6 bases and J by 8 bases. CDR3: CASRGQGGFGYTF. The DNA for the CDR3 is TGTGCCAGCAGAGGACAGGGGGGGTTCGGCTACACCTTC.